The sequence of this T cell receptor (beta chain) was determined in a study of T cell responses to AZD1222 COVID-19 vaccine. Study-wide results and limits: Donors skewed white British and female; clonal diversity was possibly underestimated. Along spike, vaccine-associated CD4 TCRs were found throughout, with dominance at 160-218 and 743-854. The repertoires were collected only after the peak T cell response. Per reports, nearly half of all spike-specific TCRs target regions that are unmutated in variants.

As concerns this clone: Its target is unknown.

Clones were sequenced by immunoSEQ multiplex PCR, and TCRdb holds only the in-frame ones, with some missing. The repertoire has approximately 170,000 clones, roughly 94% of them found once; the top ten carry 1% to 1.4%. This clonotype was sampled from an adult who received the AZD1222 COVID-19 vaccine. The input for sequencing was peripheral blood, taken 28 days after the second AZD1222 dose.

The CDR3 here is CASSRSSAHEQYF. Written as DNA, the CDR3 is TGTGCCAGTAGTCGATCTAGCGCCCACGAGCAGTACTTC. The chain uses TRBV19 and TRBJ2-7, with TRBD2 as a possible D gene (6 bases). The V end was cut by 5 bases, the J end by 5 bases, with 13 bases between. The CDR3 length is 13 residues. CDR1 and CDR2 (germline): LNHDA, SQIVND (reference sequence).